Listed below are T cell receptor beta chains from one sample, sequenced in a study of shared clonotypes between healthy human individuals. Repertoires were generated with immunoSEQ multiplex PCR, while TCRdb's copy carries only in-frame clones and drops some. The sample shows millions of clones, about 92% of them seen only once. Sequencing was carried out using naive CD4+ T cells from PBMCs. The receptors come from a man aged 18 to 30 in good health. Some clones in this sample may be carry-over from other donors' samples. The conserved cysteine and the conserved F or W are not part of the CDR3 here. A D gene is named only where the DNA matches it firmly.

d_call j_call v_call cdr3_aa
TRBD1 TRBJ1-1 TRBV6-1 ASSARGGPNTEAF
NA TRBJ2-3 TRBV27 ASRRGGNTQY
TRBD1 TRBJ2-3 TRBV9 ASSATTGGVDTQY
TRBD2 TRBJ2-7 TRBV5-6 ASSSTTSVHYEQY
NA TRBJ2-5 TRBV30 AWSVGGGIQETQY
NA TRBJ2-6 TRBV2 ASTTAHSGANVLT
NA TRBJ1-1 TRBV18 ASSLQGTRGTEAF
TRBD1 TRBJ1-1 TRBV6-5 ASSRTGGTAF
NA TRBJ1-5 TRBV2 ASRPGGSNQPQH
NA TRBJ1-5 TRBV18 ASSPLSGAASNQPQH
NA TRBJ1-1 TRBV18 ASSLLGRPNTEAF
TRBD1 TRBJ1-5 TRBV15 ATSRTRDRDQPQH
TRBD2 TRBJ2-3 TRBV7-9 ASSLGLAGITDTQY
NA TRBJ2-2 TRBV7-3 ASSLNSPSNTGELF
TRBD2 TRBJ2-7 TRBV5-1 ASSSLAGGEQY
NA TRBJ1-5 TRBV2 ASSERDYQPQH
NA TRBJ2-3 TRBV11-3 ASSLEFGDTQY
TRBD2 TRBJ2-3 TRBV18 ASSPGLEGTDTQY
TRBD1 TRBJ2-1 TRBV6-1 ASSETGQGNNEQF
TRBD2 TRBJ2-1 TRBV28 ASSPPRGGRGNEQF
NA TRBJ1-3 TRBV30 AWTLGGSGNTIY
NA TRBJ1-4 TRBV15 ATSGDPTHEKLF
TRBD1 TRBJ2-3 TRBV7-2 ASSETTGGWDTQY
NA TRBJ2-1 TRBV18 ASSPTMINEQF
NA TRBJ2-5 TRBV5-1 ASSLVPGKETQY
TRBD2 TRBJ2-7 TRBV7-6 ASSQGLAGGREQY
NA TRBJ1-4 TRBV18 ASSPGLSNEKLF
NA TRBJ1-4 TRBV5-6 ASSSGRGSSNNEKLF
NA TRBJ2-4 TRBV30 AWTPRLASPKPGAQY
NA TRBJ1-3 TRBV30 AWAGGNSGNTIY
NA TRBJ1-1 TRBV7-3 ASSLIPGNTEAF
NA TRBJ2-7 TRBV5-1 ASSLTATGPEQY
NA TRBJ2-7 TRBV19 ASSIVLRGGYEQY
NA TRBJ2-3 TRBV18 ASSPRGDTQY
TRBD1 TRBJ2-2 TRBV10-3 AIRGTGRTGELF
TRBD2 TRBJ2-2 TRBV27 ASSGAGRRVWWENTGELF
TRBD2 TRBJ2-7 TRBV18 ASSPALAGGTGQY
NA TRBJ2-3 TRBV2 ASSDDGGPSTDTQY
NA TRBJ2-1 TRBV5-1 ASSRRESYNEQF
NA TRBJ2-5 TRBV9 ASSVDPLGETQY
NA TRBJ2-3 TRBV11-2 ASSLEPPTQY